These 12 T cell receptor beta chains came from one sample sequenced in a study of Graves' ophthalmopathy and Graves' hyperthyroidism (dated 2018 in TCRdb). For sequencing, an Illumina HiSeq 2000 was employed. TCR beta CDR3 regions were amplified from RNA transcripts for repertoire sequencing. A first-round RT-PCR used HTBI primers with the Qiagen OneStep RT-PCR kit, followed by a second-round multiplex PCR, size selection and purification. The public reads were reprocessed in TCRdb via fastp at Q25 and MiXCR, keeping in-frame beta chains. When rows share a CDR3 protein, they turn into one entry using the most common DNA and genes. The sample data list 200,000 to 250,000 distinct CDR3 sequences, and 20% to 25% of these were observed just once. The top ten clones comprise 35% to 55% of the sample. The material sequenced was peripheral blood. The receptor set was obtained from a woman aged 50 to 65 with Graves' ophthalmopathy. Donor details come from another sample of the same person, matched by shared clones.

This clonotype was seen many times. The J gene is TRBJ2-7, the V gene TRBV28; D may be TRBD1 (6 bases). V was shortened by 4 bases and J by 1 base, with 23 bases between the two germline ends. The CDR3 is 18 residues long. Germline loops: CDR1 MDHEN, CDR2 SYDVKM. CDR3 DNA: TGTGCCAGCAGTTCGGGGTATTTATTGGGACACCGGTCCTACGAGCAGTACTTC. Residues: CASSSGYLLGHRSYEQYF.

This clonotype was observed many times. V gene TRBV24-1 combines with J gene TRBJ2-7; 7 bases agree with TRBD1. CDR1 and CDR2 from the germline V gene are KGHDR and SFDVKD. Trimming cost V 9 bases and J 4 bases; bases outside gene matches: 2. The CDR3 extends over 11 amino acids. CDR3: CATGTEYEQYF. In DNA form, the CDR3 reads TGTGCCACCGGGACAGAATACGAGCAGTACTTC.

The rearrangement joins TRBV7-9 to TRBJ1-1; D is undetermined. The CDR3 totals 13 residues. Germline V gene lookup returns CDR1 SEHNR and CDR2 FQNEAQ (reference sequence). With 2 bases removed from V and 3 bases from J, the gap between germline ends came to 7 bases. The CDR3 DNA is TGTGCCAGCAGCTTACTACCGGACACTGAAGCTTTCTTT. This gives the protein CASSLLPDTEAFF.

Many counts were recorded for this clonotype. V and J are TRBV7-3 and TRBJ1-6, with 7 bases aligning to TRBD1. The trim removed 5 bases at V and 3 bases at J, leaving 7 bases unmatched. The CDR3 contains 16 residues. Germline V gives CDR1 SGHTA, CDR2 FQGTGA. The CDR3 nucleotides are TGTGCCAGCAGCCAAGGGGGCTTCGGCTATAATTCACCCCTCCACTTT. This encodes CASSQGGFGYNSPLHF.

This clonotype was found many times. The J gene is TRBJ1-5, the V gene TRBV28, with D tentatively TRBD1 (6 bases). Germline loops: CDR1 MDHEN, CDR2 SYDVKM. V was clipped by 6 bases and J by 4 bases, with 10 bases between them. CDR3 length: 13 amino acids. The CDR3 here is CASSLQGNQPQHF. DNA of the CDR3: TGTGCCAGCAGCCTCCAGGGGAATCAGCCCCAGCATTTT.

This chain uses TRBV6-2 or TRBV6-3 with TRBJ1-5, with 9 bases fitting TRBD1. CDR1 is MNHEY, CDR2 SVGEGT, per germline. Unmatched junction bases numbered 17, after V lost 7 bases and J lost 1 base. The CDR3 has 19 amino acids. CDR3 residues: CASIQRGDRGMASNQPQHF. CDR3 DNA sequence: TGTGCCAGCATCCAGAGGGGAGACAGGGGGATGGCGAGCAATCAGCCCCAGCATTTT.

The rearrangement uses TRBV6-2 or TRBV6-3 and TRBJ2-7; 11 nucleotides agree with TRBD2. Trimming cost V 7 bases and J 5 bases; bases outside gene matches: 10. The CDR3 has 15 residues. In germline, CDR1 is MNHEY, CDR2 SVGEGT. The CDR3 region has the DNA TGTGCCAGCACCCAAAAAGGACTAGCGGGTAACGAGCAGTACTTC. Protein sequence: CASTQKGLAGNEQYF.

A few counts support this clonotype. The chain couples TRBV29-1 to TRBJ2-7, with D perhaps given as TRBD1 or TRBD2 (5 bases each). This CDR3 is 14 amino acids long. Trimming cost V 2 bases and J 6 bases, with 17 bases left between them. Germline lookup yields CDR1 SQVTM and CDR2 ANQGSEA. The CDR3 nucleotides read TGCAGCGTTGAATTAGGGGACCAGAGGGCCGAGCAGTACTTC. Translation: CSVELGDQRAEQYF.

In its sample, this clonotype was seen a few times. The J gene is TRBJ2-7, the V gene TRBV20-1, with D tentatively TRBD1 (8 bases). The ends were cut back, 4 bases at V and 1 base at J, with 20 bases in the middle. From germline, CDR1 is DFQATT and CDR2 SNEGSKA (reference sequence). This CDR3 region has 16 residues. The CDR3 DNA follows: TGCAGTGCTACGAGAACAGCGGGACAGGTATCCTACGAGCAGTACTTC. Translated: CSATRTAGQVSYEQYF.

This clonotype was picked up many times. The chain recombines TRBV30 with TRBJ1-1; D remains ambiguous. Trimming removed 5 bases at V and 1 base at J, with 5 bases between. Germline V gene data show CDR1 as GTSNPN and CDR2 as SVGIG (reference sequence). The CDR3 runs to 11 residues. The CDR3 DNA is TGTGCCTGGGGTCAGAACACTGAAGCTTTCTTT. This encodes CAWGQNTEAFF.

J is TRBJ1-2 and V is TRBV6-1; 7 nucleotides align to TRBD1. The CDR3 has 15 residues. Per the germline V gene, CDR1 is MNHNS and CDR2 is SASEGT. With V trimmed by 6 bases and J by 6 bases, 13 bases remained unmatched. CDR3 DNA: TGTGCCAGCAGACTACGGGACAGTGAGTGGGATGGCTACACCTTC. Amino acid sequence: CASRLRDSEWDGYTF.

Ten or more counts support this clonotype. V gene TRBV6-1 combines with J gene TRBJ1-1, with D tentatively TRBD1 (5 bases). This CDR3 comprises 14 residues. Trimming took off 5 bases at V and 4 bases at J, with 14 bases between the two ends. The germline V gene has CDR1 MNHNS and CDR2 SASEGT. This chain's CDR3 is CASSPTGPTTEAFF. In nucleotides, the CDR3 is TGTGCCAGCAGTCCTACAGGTCCGACCACTGAAGCTTTCTTT.